The 22 T cell receptor beta chains below all came from one sample that was sequenced in a study of blood T cell repertoires in COVID-19. Some clones are missing from TCRdb's copy, which holds only in-frame ones; the method was immunoSEQ multiplex PCR. The data contain a few hundred thousand clones, 75% to 90% of them singletons. The material sequenced was PBMCs or T cells enriched from blood (not recorded which). These receptors came from a woman in her fifties or sixties who had recovered from COVID-19.

This clone was recorded a few times. V usage is TRBV4-3 and J usage is TRBJ2-3, with 9 bases aligning to TRBD2. V trimming: 0 bases; J trimming: 4 bases; junction bases outside the gene matches: 5. The CDR3 extends over 16 amino acids. The germline V gene encodes CDR1 LGHNA and CDR2 YSLEER. CDR3: CASSQDAGGGADTQYF. CDR3 bases: TGCGCCAGCAGCCAAGATGCTGGCGGGGGGGCAGATACGCAGTATTTT.

This rearrangement joins TRBV5-6 to TRBJ1-1; unclear D gene. Germline V gene data show CDR1 as SGHDT and CDR2 as YYEEEE. The ends were cut back, 0 bases at V and 1 base at J, with 4 bases in the middle. The CDR3 has 13 residues. The CDR3 nucleotides are TGTGCCAGCAGCTTGGGAGGGAACACTGAAGCTTTCTTT. Encoded protein: CASSLGGNTEAFF.

Here the CDR3 DNA reads TGTGCCAGCAGCCCCGGGACAGGGGGTGTCGACTATGGCTACACCTTC. Protein: CASSPGTGGVDYGYTF. V and J are TRBV2 and TRBJ1-2; TRBD1 agrees at 11 bases. Germline trimming cut 6 bases from V and 3 bases from J; bases unmatched to any gene: 9. Germline values: CDR1 SNHLY, CDR2 FYNNEI. This CDR3 is 16 amino acids long.

This clone was counted a few times. V is TRBV19 and J is TRBJ1-2, with TRBD1 as a possible D gene (5 bases). The CDR3 runs 13 residues. Trimming pared 6 bases from V and 1 base from J, leaving 9 bases between. Germline CDR1 reads LNHDA; CDR2 reads SQIVND (reference sequence). CDR3 protein: CASSGGLNYGYTF. DNA of the CDR3: TGTGCCAGTAGCGGGGGACTTAACTATGGCTACACCTTC.

This rearrangement joins TRBV6-5 to TRBJ2-5; tentative D call: TRBD2 (6 bases). The CDR3 runs to 14 residues. V lost 4 bases and J lost 5, with 14 bases in between. Germline CDR1 MNHEY, CDR2 SVGAGI. This CDR3 is CASSWAGSSETQYF. CDR3 in DNA: TGTGCCAGCAGTTGGGCGGGATCCTCCGAGACCCAGTACTTC.

V is TRBV5-5 and J is TRBJ2-7; D gene uncertain. V lost 0 bases and J lost 0, with 10 bases in between. CDR1 and CDR2 (germline): SGHKS, YYEKEE (reference sequence). This CDR3 has 15 amino acids. CDR3 region: CASSLVSLSSYEQYF. DNA of the CDR3: TGTGCCAGCAGCTTGGTGTCCCTCTCCTCCTACGAGCAGTACTTC.

This clone showed up just a few times. The gene calls are TRBV5-5 and TRBJ2-7, with 8 bases fitting TRBD2. Germline V gene sequence: CDR1 SGHKS, CDR2 YYEKEE (reference sequence). The CDR3 runs to 14 residues. V lost 5 bases and J lost 2; bases outside the gene matches: 6. CDR3 residues: CASREGSGAYEQYF. DNA of the CDR3: TGTGCCAGCAGAGAGGGTAGCGGGGCCTACGAGCAGTACTTC.

This clone was counted a single time. The chain recombines TRBV27 with TRBJ2-7; weak D call: TRBD1 (5 bases). The CDR3 covers 15 residues. The ends were cut back, 6 bases at V and 3 bases at J, with 18 bases in the middle. Germline V gene lookup returns CDR1 MNHEY and CDR2 SMNVEV (reference sequence). Here the CDR3 DNA reads TGTGCCAGCAGAAACGTACAGGCCTTGGGCTACGAGCAGTACTTC. Residues: CASRNVQALGYEQYF.

A remark on this clone: At the DNA level, this CDR3 is encoded by other sequences in the same sample as well. This chain connects TRBV7-2 to TRBJ1-2, with 9 bases lining up with TRBD1. There are 14 residues in the CDR3. Germline-derived CDR1 and CDR2 are SGHTA and FQGNSA. Trimming at V came to 1 base and at J to 4 bases, leaving 1 base not matched to a gene. The CDR3 here is CASSLGQGVYGYTF. The CDR3 coding sequence is TGTGCCAGCAGCTTAGGACAGGGGGTCTATGGCTACACCTTC.

This clone was observed a few times. The chain couples TRBV5-4 to TRBJ1-5; D is ambiguous. This CDR3 has 15 residues. Germline values: CDR1 SGHNT, CDR2 YYREEE (reference sequence). Trimming left V 0 bases short and J 0 bases short, with 7 bases between. DNA of the CDR3: TGTGCCAGCAGCTTGGCAGGTTATAGCAATCAGCCCCAGCATTTT. It encodes CASSLAGYSNQPQHF.

V is TRBV15 and J is TRBJ1-2, with D hard to call. The V gene lost 0 bases and the J gene lost 7 bases, with 12 bases spanning the gap. Germline lookup yields CDR1 LNHNV and CDR2 YYDKDF (reference sequence). CDR3 size: 14 residues. The CDR3 DNA is TGTGCCACCAGCAGAGATATTTATGTCGGTGGCTACACCTTC. It encodes CATSRDIYVGGYTF.

This rearrangement joins TRBV19 to TRBJ2-1, with 7 bases identical to TRBD2. The CDR3 length is 18 residues. CDR1 is LNHDA, CDR2 SQIVND, per germline (reference sequence). The trim removed 6 bases at V and 3 bases at J, leaving 17 bases unmatched. DNA for the CDR3: TGTGCCAGTAGCCGATCTAGCGGAGCAACTCCCCGCTACAATGAGCAGTTCTTC. Translated, it gives CASSRSSGATPRYNEQFF.

This chain links TRBV12-5 with TRBJ2-5; 8 bases map to TRBD2. The CDR3 runs 14 residues. J was trimmed by 4 bases and V by 6 bases; bases with no gene match: 7. Germline values: CDR1 LGHNT, CDR2 FRNRAP. For the CDR3, the DNA is TGTGCTAGTGGGCAGGGACGGGAGGGAGAGACCCAGTACTTC. It encodes CASGQGREGETQYF.

The gene calls are TRBV19 and TRBJ2-2, with 9 bases fitting TRBD1. The CDR3 consists of 17 residues. Trimming cost V 6 bases and J 5 bases; bases outside gene matches: 13. Looked up from germline, CDR1 is LNHDA and CDR2 is SQIVND (reference sequence). The CDR3 loop is CASRTQGARVVTGELFF. The CDR3 DNA reads as TGTGCCAGTAGAACACAGGGGGCGAGAGTAGTTACCGGGGAGCTGTTTTTT.

This clone has more than one count but fewer than ten. The chain has TRBV4-1 and TRBJ1-2; 8 bases align to TRBD1. This CDR3 is built from 18 residues. Germline V gene sequence: CDR1 MGHRA, CDR2 YSYEKL. The junction had 21 bases not matched to a gene; V was cut back by 4 bases and J by 8 bases. The CDR3 coding sequence is TGCGCCAGCAGCCCCTTTAGCCGGACAGGGAGCCCCCTTTTCGGCTACACCTTC. Its translation is CASSPFSRTGSPLFGYTF.

The CDR3 spells CASSLGQGFFGPPEAFF. The CDR3 coding sequence is TGTGCCAGCAGCTTAGGACAGGGGTTCTTTGGGCCACCTGAAGCTTTCTTT. This chain uses TRBV13 with TRBJ1-1; 7 positions match TRBD1. This CDR3 contains 17 residues. Germline V CDR1 and CDR2: PRHDT, FYEKMQ (reference sequence). Losses at the gene ends were 0 bases for V and 6 bases for J; bases not matched to a gene: 13.

The chain combines TRBV6-2 or TRBV6-3 with TRBJ1-2, with D possibly being TRBD1 (6 bases). V was cut by 4 bases and J by 6 bases, with 12 bases left in between. The germline gives CDR1 MNHEY, CDR2 SVGEGT. This CDR3 spans 13 amino acids. The CDR3 nucleotides are TGTGCCAGCAGTTGGGCAGGGGTTGATGGCTACACCTTC. It is translated as CASSWAGVDGYTF.

This chain uses TRBV5-1 with TRBJ1-2; 9 bases align to TRBD1. After removal of 4 bases from V and 8 bases from J, the junction contained 9 bases not matched to a gene. The germline V gene has CDR1 SGHRS and CDR2 YFSETQ. This CDR3 has 14 residues. The CDR3 spells CASSDSQGAGGYTF. The DNA of the CDR3 is TGCGCCAGCAGCGATTCACAGGGGGCGGGCGGCTACACCTTC.

This clone has a single count. CDR3: CASSFAGANTGELFF. Written as DNA, the CDR3 is TGTGCCAGCAGTTTCGCGGGGGCGAACACCGGGGAGCTGTTTTTT. The chain carries TRBV6-2 or TRBV6-3 and TRBJ2-2, with 7 nucleotides matching TRBD2. In germline, CDR1 is MNHEY, CDR2 SVGEGT. Germline trimming cut 4 bases from V and 0 bases from J; bases unmatched to any gene: 2. This CDR3 is 15 amino acids long.

This clone was seen more than once but under ten times. This chain links TRBV5-6 with TRBJ1-2; perhaps TRBD1 as D (6 bases). V was shortened by 0 bases and J by 2 bases, with 11 bases between the two germline ends. CDR1 and CDR2 from the germline V gene are SGHDT and YYEEEE. The CDR3 contains 15 residues. The CDR3 region has the DNA TGTGCCAGCAGCTTGGCGGGGAGGGGGAACTATGGCTACACCTTC. Translating it yields CASSLAGRGNYGYTF.

V gene TRBV9 combines with J gene TRBJ2-2; 14 bases agree with TRBD2. V gave up 3 bases and J gave up 6 bases; unmatched junction bases: 7. Germline V CDR1 and CDR2: SGDLS, YYNGEE. CDR3 length equals 17 residues. The CDR3 sequence is CASSARRLAGGPGELFF. In DNA form, the CDR3 reads TGTGCCAGCAGCGCCAGACGACTAGCGGGAGGGCCCGGGGAGCTGTTTTTT.

V gene TRBV7-2 combines with J gene TRBJ1-1; 7 bases line up with TRBD1. Germline CDR1 reads SGHTA; CDR2 reads FQGNSA. The V and J ends lost 4 bases and 0 bases, in that order; junction bases with no gene match: 5. The CDR3 totals 15 residues. CDR3 nucleotide sequence: TGTGCCAGCAGCTGGGACAGCGCCATGAACACTGAAGCTTTCTTT. It translates to CASSWDSAMNTEAFF.